The 32 T cell receptor beta chains reported below all come from one sample, sequenced in a study of identical twins. TCRdb re-derived calls from the 5' RACE reads in MiXCR, one entry per CDR3 protein. The table has 310,000 or so distinct CDR3 sequences, roughly 9.8% seen once. This same sample was also part of a study on yellow fever vaccine responses in identical twins.

The sample consisted of CD8+ T cells sorted from blood. The receptors were gathered from a woman younger than 35 in good health.

The rearrangement uses TRBV5-4 and TRBJ2-1, with D possibly being TRBD2 (5 bases). Trimming left V 6 bases short and J 2 bases short, with 12 bases between. This CDR3 is built from 14 residues. The germline V gene has CDR1 SGHNT and CDR2 YYREEE (reference sequence). The DNA for the CDR3 is TGTGCCAGCAACTACCCGGGGACCTACAATGAGCAGTTCTTC. As protein: CASNYPGTYNEQFF.

At least ten counts were recorded for this clonotype. The chain uses TRBV7-2 and TRBJ2-7, with no clear D. Trimming removed 5 bases at V and 5 bases at J, with 16 bases between. The germline V gene has CDR1 SGHTA and CDR2 FQGNSA. The CDR3 runs to 14 residues. This CDR3 is CASSVGPPGNEQYF. The CDR3 nucleotides read TGTGCCAGCAGCGTCGGACCTCCGGGCAACGAGCAGTACTTC.

CDR3 bases: TGCAGCATCCGGACAGGGGAATACAATGAGCAGTTCTTC. It specifies CSIRTGEYNEQFF. This chain joins TRBV29-1 and TRBJ2-1; 9 positions match TRBD1. From germline, CDR1 is SQVTM and CDR2 ANQGSEA. The ends lost 8 bases at V and 4 bases at J; junction bases unmatched: 6. CDR3 length: 13 amino acids.

The sample holds a few counts of this clonotype. The CDR3 loop reads CASSGRGQTLNNEQFF. Written as DNA, the CDR3 is TGTGCCAGCAGCGGGCGGGGACAGACTCTAAACAATGAGCAGTTCTTC. The chain recombines TRBV21-1 with TRBJ2-1; the D call of TRBD1 is as the table states it, not checked on the DNA. TRBV21-1 is labeled a pseudogene. The CDR3 contains 16 residues.

The genes are TRBV11-2 and TRBJ2-3, with D maybe TRBD2 (5 bases). The V gene's germline CDR1 is SGHAT and CDR2 FQNNGV. Trimming removed 5 bases from V and 8 bases from J, with 11 bases in between. The CDR3 length is 12 residues. Written as DNA, the CDR3 is TGTGCCAGCAGCCTCCCTCGGGGTACGCAGTATTTT. This translates into CASSLPRGTQYF.

This clonotype was seen only once. A read error is possible here, since a much larger clone lies one base away. This chain joins TRBV29-1 and TRBJ2-7; D is perhaps TRBD1 or TRBD2 (5 bases each). This CDR3 comprises 14 residues. Germline CDR1 is SQVTM and CDR2 is ANQGSEA. The V gene lost 6 bases and the J gene lost 4 bases, with 19 bases spanning the gap. The CDR3 region has the DNA TGCAGCGTCGAAATTCCGGGAAAGGGGTACGAGCAGTACTTC. Protein product: CSVEIPGKGYEQYF.

This clonotype was recorded at least ten times. The V and J genes are TRBV6-2 or TRBV6-3 and TRBJ2-1, with TRBD2 matching 10 bases. The length of the CDR3 is 17 residues. V lost 0 bases to trimming and J lost 5 bases; unmatched junction nucleotides: 7. Germline CDR1 MNHEY, CDR2 SVGEGT. CDR3 amino acids: CASSYSKTSGWHNEQFF. CDR3 bases: TGTGCCAGCAGTTACTCAAAGACTAGCGGGTGGCACAATGAGCAGTTCTTC.

In this sample, this clonotype turned up many times. J is TRBJ1-6 and V is TRBV9; a possible D gene is TRBD1 (5 bases). Trimming removed 3 bases from V and 14 bases from J, with 12 bases in between. From germline, CDR1 is SGDLS and CDR2 YYNGEE. The CDR3 is 12 residues long. CDR3 residues: CASSAGSGALHF. DNA for the CDR3: TGTGCCAGCAGCGCAGGGTCAGGAGCCCTCCACTTT.

This clonotype occurred a few times. The rearrangement joins TRBV6-5 to TRBJ2-1; D not certain. V lost 2 bases, J lost 6 bases, and 11 bases lay in between. The germline gives CDR1 MNHEY, CDR2 SVGAGI. There are 14 residues in the CDR3. CDR3 sequence: CASSYLGRTNEQFF. The CDR3 DNA reads TGTGCCAGCAGTTACCTTGGACGGACCAATGAGCAGTTCTTC.

This clonotype has ten or more counts. The V and J genes are TRBV6-2 or TRBV6-3 and TRBJ2-7, with TRBD1 as a possible D gene (6 bases). Deletions cut 0 bases from V and 3 bases from J, with 6 bases between. The CDR3 spans 13 residues. CDR1 is MNHEY and CDR2 is SVGEGT in the germline V gene. As DNA, the CDR3 is TGTGCCAGCAGTTACTCGGACAGCTACGAGCAGTACTTC. Translation: CASSYSDSYEQYF.

This clonotype has more than one count but fewer than ten. DNA for the CDR3: TGCGCCAGCAGCTTATCCCAGGGTTTGGGCACTGAAGCTTTCTTT. Translation gives CASSLSQGLGTEAFF. The rearrangement links TRBV5-1 to TRBJ1-1; a weak D match, TRBD1 (5 bases). V was trimmed by 2 bases and J by 4 bases, leaving 15 bases between them. The CDR3 totals 15 residues. CDR1 is SGHRS and CDR2 is YFSETQ in the germline V gene.

This clonotype was picked up many times. The chain joins TRBV5-6 to TRBJ2-7; D may be TRBD2 (6 bases). Germline V CDR1 and CDR2: SGHDT, YYEEEE. V was pared by 4 bases and J by 4 bases, with 18 bases between. This CDR3 has 15 residues. The CDR3 is CASSDRETLTYEQYF. The CDR3 nucleotides are TGTGCCAGCAGCGACCGGGAGACCTTAACTTACGAGCAGTACTTC.

This clonotype occurred a few times. This chain uses TRBV7-8 with TRBJ2-5; a possible D gene is TRBD1 (6 bases). CDR1 is SGHVS and CDR2 is FQNEAQ in the germline V gene. This CDR3 has 16 amino acids. V was cut by 4 bases and J by 1 base, with 16 bases left in between. The CDR3 here is CASSSLDSLFQETQYF. CDR3 in DNA: TGTGCCAGCAGCTCCTTGGACAGTCTATTCCAAGAGACCCAGTACTTC.

This clonotype was picked up many times. The chain is built from TRBV27 and TRBJ2-1; possible D gene TRBD1, 6 bases. Germline CDR1 is MNHEY and CDR2 is SMNVEV (reference sequence). The germline V and J ends were trimmed by 5 bases and 5 bases, with 13 bases remaining between them. The CDR3 is made up of 14 amino acids. The CDR3 is CASSELGQNNEQFF. The CDR3 bases are TGTGCCAGCAGTGAACTAGGACAGAACAATGAGCAGTTCTTC.

This clonotype was seen at least ten times. V and J are TRBV11-2 and TRBJ2-5, with 7 bases fitting TRBD1. CDR1 SGHAT and CDR2 FQNNGV come from the germline V gene. V lost 11 bases, J lost 0 bases, and 6 bases stayed unmatched. This CDR3 comprises 13 residues. The CDR3 DNA reads as TGTGCCTGGAAGGGGGCACACCAAGAGACCCAGTACTTC. It translates to CAWKGAHQETQYF.

This clonotype was recorded many times. This rearrangement joins TRBV20-1 to TRBJ1-2; tentatively, D is TRBD1 (5 bases). Trimming removed 1 base at V and 4 bases at J, with 16 bases between. The CDR3 runs to 15 residues. CDR1 DFQATT and CDR2 SNEGSKA come from the germline V gene (reference sequence). Written as DNA, the CDR3 is TGCAGTGCTAGAGTGAGGACATCCGAAAGCTATGGCTACACCTTC. This gives the protein CSARVRTSESYGYTF.

The V call is TRBV29-1, the J call TRBJ2-7; D is perhaps TRBD1 (6 bases). Trimming removed 3 bases from V and 5 bases from J, with 11 bases in between. CDR3 length: 12 amino acids. CDR1 is SQVTM and CDR2 is ANQGSEA in the germline V gene. As DNA, the CDR3 is TGCAGCGTTGAGGGGACACCCCACGAGCAGTACTTC. This gives the protein CSVEGTPHEQYF.

This clonotype came up many times. The chain links TRBV7-9 to TRBJ2-5; 7 positions agree with TRBD2. The germline gives CDR1 SEHNR, CDR2 FQNEAQ (reference sequence). V dropped 4 bases and J dropped 3; count of bases not matched to a gene: 5. The CDR3 has 14 amino acids. The CDR3 coding sequence is TGTGCCAGCAGCTCACCCCTAGCGGAAGAGACCCAGTACTTC. It specifies CASSSPLAEETQYF.

This clonotype was detected a few times. This chain joins TRBV27 and TRBJ2-2; tentatively, D is TRBD2 (5 bases). CDR1 MNHEY and CDR2 SMNVEV come from the germline V gene (reference sequence). Trimming stripped 2 bases from V and 5 bases from J, with 12 bases between. The CDR3 consists of 15 residues. The CDR3 loop reads CASSLRSGNTGELFF. The CDR3 bases are TGTGCCAGCAGTTTAAGATCCGGGAATACCGGGGAGCTGTTTTTT.

This clonotype came up a few times. CDR3 DNA: TGTGCCACCAGTGATCGCGAGGGATATCAGCCCCAGCATTTT. This translates into CATSDREGYQPQHF. The chain combines TRBV24-1 with TRBJ1-5; D is undetermined. CDR3 length: 14 amino acids. V gave up 3 bases and J gave up 5 bases, with 10 bases separating them. Germline loops: CDR1 KGHDR, CDR2 SFDVKD.

V usage is TRBV27 and J usage is TRBJ2-7; D remains unclear. The V gene lost 3 bases and the J gene lost 3 bases, with 12 bases spanning the gap. Germline V gene data show CDR1 as MNHEY and CDR2 as SMNVEV (reference sequence). The CDR3 runs 14 residues. CDR3 nucleotide sequence: TGTGCCAGCAGTTTGAGAAGAAGCTTCTACGAGCAGTACTTC. This sequence encodes CASSLRRSFYEQYF.

This clonotype was seen more than once but under ten times. V gene TRBV30 combines with J gene TRBJ2-7, with no clear D. The CDR3 loop spans 14 amino acids. The V end was cut by 0 bases, the J end by 3 bases, with 12 bases between. CDR1 GTSNPN and CDR2 SVGIG come from the germline V gene (reference sequence). The CDR3 region has the DNA TGTGCCTGGAGTGTACCCGACGGGTTCTACGAGCAGTACTTC. This gives the protein CAWSVPDGFYEQYF.

At least ten counts were recorded for this clonotype. The chain is built from TRBV28 and TRBJ2-5; TRBD1 is a possible D gene (6 bases). Trimming cost V 4 bases and J 5 bases, with 17 bases left between them. Germline V CDR1 and CDR2: MDHEN, SYDVKM. The CDR3 contains 15 residues. As DNA, the CDR3 is TGTGCCAGCAGTTCAGGACAGACCAGGATGGAGACCCAGTACTTC. Translated, it gives CASSSGQTRMETQYF. Based on the CDR3 plus reference TRBV28 and TRBJ2-5, the full variable domain is DVKVTQSSRYLVKRTGEKVFLECVQDMDHENMFWYRQDPGLGLRLIYFSYDVKMKEKGDIPEGYSVSREKKERFSLILESASTNQTSMYLCASSSGQTRMETQYFGPGTRLLVL.

The genes are TRBV6-2 or TRBV6-3 and TRBJ2-1; D is unresolved. The V end lost 8 bases, the J end lost 3 bases, and 14 bases lay between the germline ends. The V gene's germline CDR1 is MNHEY and CDR2 SVGEGT. The length of the CDR3 is 14 residues. Here the CDR3 DNA reads TGTGCCAGCGGATCCAGGACCCTCTACAATGAGCAGTTCTTC. This translates into CASGSRTLYNEQFF.

The V call is TRBV30, the J call TRBJ2-7; 8 nucleotides line up with TRBD1. V lost 5 bases to trimming and J lost 6 bases; unmatched junction nucleotides: 3. The CDR3 is 11 residues long. Germline loops: CDR1 GTSNPN, CDR2 SVGIG (reference sequence). CDR3 in DNA: TGTGCCTGGGGACAGGGCCGCGAGCAGTACTTC. This encodes CAWGQGREQYF.

This rearrangement joins TRBV18 to TRBJ2-3; D not certain. The CDR3 contains 16 residues. CDR1 and CDR2 from the germline V gene are KGHSH and LQKENI. Trimming shortened V by 4 bases and J by 0 bases, and 14 bases separated the two germline ends. CDR3 sequence: CASSQPEDISTDTQYF. The CDR3 DNA follows: TGTGCCAGCTCACAACCCGAAGATATTAGCACAGATACGCAGTATTTT. The full variable domain, in which reference TRBV18 and TRBJ2-3 provide the parts outside the CDR3, is NAGVMQNPRHLVRRRGQEARLRCSPMKGHSHVYWYRQLPEEGLKFMVYLQKENIIDESGMPKERFSAEFPKEGPSILRIQQVVRGDSAAYFCASSQPEDISTDTQYFGPGTRLTVL.

The chain employs TRBV20-1 and TRBJ2-7; 10 bases map to TRBD2. The CDR3 contains 13 residues. Per the germline V gene, CDR1 is DFQATT and CDR2 is SNEGSKA (reference sequence). Trimming took 4 bases from V and 3 from J; bases not matched to a gene: 3. For the CDR3, the DNA is TGCAGTGCTAAAAGCGGGGGGGGCTACGAGCAGTACTTC. Translated, it gives CSAKSGGGYEQYF.

This clonotype was seen repeatedly, ten times or more. This chain links TRBV11-2 with TRBJ2-7; D call uncertain. The germline gives CDR1 SGHAT, CDR2 FQNNGV. V lost 4 bases to trimming and J lost 4 bases, with 11 bases between them. The CDR3 extends over 13 amino acids. CDR3 region: CASSSEGFYEQYF. CDR3 in DNA: TGTGCCAGCAGCTCGGAAGGTTTTTACGAGCAGTACTTC.

This clonotype came up many times. V gene TRBV5-6 combines with J gene TRBJ2-3; D gene uncertain. The CDR3 contains 14 residues. Germline assignment: CDR1 SGHDT and CDR2 YYEEEE. The V and J ends lost 0 bases and 6 bases respectively, with 11 bases between them. The chain's CDR3 is CASSLVQDGDTQYF. CDR3 bases: TGTGCCAGCAGCTTGGTGCAGGATGGGGATACGCAGTATTTT.

The V and J genes are TRBV27 and TRBJ2-3; 8 positions match TRBD1. The CDR3 has 17 amino acids. The germline CDR1 and CDR2 sequences are MNHEY and SMNVEV (reference sequence). After removal of 5 bases from V and 5 bases from J, the junction contained 15 bases not matched to a gene. The CDR3, as DNA: TGTGCCAGCAGTCCAACCCAACTTGGACAGGGTGTAGATACGCAGTATTTT. Amino acid sequence: CASSPTQLGQGVDTQYF.

This clonotype has ten or more counts. The gene calls are TRBV7-6 and TRBJ1-1; 7 bases agree with TRBD1. Looked up from germline, CDR1 is SGHVS and CDR2 is FNYEAQ. The ends lost 6 bases at V and 1 base at J; junction bases unmatched: 8. The CDR3 runs to 15 residues. The CDR3 is CASSYPGTENTEAFF. CDR3 in DNA: TGTGCCAGCAGTTATCCCGGGACAGAGAACACTGAAGCTTTCTTT. Using reference TRBV7-6 and TRBJ1-1 for the parts outside the CDR3, the full variable domain is GAGVSQSPRYKVTKRGQDVALRCDPISGHVSLYWYRQALGQGPEFLTYFNYEAQQDKSGLPNDRFSAERPEGSISTLTIQRTEQRDSAMYRCASSYPGTENTEAFFGQGTRLTVV.

The rearrangement joins TRBV29-1 to TRBJ1-2; weak D call: TRBD1 (6 bases). The V and J ends lost 1 base and 2 bases respectively, with 11 bases between them. Germline CDR1 SQVTM, CDR2 ANQGSEA. The CDR3 totals 14 residues. The CDR3 sequence: CSVEGYRENYGYTF. The CDR3 nucleotides read TGCAGCGTTGAAGGGTACAGGGAAAACTATGGCTACACCTTC.